This T cell receptor beta chain was found in a study of radiotherapy plus CTLA-4 blockade in lung cancer. Study outcomes and limitations: Strongest reported response predictors: early blood clone changes and post-radiation interferon-beta.

Measured with immunoSEQ multiplex PCR; TCRdb has only the in-frame clones, and not every one. This table holds 80,000 or so clones, about four fifths found once. Concerning this clone: Its antigen is unknown.

J lost 2 bases, V lost 0 bases, and 9 bases had no gene match. The CDR3 covers 20 residues. Looked up from germline, CDR1 is ENHRY and CDR2 is SYGVKD. J is TRBJ2-1 and V is TRBV10-3, with TRBD2 matching over 14 bases. Sequenced material: peripheral blood, taken from a patient treated with radiotherapy plus ipilimumab. This clonotype was sampled from a human donor with non-small cell lung cancer who had a partial response to radiotherapy plus ipilimumab. Some clones in this sample may be carry-over from other donors' samples. The CDR3 DNA reads as TGTGCCATCAGTGAGTCGATAGGGACTAGCGGGAGATTAGCCTACAATGAGCAGTTCTTC. Translated: CAISESIGTSGRLAYNEQFF.